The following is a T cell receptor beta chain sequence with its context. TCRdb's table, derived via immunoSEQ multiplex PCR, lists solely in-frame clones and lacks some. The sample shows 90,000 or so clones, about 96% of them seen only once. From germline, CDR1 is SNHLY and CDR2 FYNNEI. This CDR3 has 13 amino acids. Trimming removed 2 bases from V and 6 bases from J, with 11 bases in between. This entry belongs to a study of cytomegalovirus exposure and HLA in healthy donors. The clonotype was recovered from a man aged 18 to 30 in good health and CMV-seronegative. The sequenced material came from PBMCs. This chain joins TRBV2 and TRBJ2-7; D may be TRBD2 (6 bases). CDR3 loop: CASSENRGGEQYF. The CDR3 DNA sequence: TGTGCCAGCAGTGAAAATAGGGGAGGCGAGCAGTACTTC.